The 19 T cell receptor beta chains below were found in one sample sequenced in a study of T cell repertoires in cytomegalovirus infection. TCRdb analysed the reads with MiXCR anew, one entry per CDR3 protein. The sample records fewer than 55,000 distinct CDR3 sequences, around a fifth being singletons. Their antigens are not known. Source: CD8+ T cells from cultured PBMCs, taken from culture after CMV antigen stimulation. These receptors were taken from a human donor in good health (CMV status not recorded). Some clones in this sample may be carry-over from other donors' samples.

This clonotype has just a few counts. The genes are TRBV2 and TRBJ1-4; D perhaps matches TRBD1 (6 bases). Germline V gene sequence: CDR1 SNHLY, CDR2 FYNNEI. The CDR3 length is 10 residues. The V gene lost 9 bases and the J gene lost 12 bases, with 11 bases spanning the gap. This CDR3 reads CARGGTELFF. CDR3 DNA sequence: TGTGCCAGAGGGGGGACGGAACTGTTTTTT.

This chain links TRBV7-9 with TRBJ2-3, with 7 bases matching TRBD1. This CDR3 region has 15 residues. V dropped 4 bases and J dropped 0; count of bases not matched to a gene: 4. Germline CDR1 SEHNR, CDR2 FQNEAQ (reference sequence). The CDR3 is CASSSRTGSTDTQYF. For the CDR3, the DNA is TGTGCCAGCAGCTCCCGGACAGGAAGCACAGATACGCAGTATTTT. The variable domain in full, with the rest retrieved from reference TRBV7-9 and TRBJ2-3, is DTGVSQNPRHKITKRGQNVTFRCDPISEHNRLYWYRQTLGQGPEFLTYFQNEAQLEKSRLLSDRFSAERPKGSFSTLEIQRTEQGDSAMYLCASSSRTGSTDTQYFGPGTRLTVL.

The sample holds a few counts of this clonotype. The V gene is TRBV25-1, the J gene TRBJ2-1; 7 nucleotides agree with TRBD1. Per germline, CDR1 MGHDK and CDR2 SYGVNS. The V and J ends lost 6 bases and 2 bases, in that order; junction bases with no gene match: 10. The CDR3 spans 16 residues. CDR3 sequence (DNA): TGTGCCAGCAGCCCAGCCTCGGGACAGACCTACAATGAGCAGTTCTTC. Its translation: CASSPASGQTYNEQFF.

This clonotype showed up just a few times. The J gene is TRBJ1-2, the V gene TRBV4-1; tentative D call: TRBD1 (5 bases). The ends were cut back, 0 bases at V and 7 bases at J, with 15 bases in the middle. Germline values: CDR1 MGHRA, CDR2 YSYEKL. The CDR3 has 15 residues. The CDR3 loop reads CASSQDSGTVIGYTF. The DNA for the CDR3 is TGCGCCAGCAGCCAAGATTCAGGGACGGTGATTGGCTACACCTTC.

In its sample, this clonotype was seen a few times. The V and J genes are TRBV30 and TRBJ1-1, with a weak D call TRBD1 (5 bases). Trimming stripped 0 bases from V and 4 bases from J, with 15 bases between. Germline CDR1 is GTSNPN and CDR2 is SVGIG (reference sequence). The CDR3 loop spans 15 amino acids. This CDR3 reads CAWSVSSFGATEAFF. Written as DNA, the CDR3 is TGTGCCTGGAGTGTCTCTTCCTTCGGGGCCACTGAAGCTTTCTTT.

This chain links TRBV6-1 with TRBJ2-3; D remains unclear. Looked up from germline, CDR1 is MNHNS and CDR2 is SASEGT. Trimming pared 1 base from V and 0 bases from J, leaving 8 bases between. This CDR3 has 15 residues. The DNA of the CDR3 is TGTGCCAGCAGTGAAGAGGACGCTAGCACAGATACGCAGTATTTT. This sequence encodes CASSEEDASTDTQYF.

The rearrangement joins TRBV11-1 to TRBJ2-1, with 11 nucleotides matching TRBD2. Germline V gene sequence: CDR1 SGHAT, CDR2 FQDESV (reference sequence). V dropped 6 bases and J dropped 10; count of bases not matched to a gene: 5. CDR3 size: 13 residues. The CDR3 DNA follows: TGTGCCAGCAGTCCTAGCGGGGGGTACGAGCAGTTCTTC. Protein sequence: CASSPSGGYEQFF.

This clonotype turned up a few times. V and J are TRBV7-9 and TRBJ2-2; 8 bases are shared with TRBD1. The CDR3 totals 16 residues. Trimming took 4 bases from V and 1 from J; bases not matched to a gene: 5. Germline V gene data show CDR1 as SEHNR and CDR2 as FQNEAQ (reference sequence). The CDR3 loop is CASSSTGTGNTGELFF. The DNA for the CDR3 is TGTGCCAGCAGCTCGACCGGGACAGGGAACACCGGGGAGCTGTTTTTT.

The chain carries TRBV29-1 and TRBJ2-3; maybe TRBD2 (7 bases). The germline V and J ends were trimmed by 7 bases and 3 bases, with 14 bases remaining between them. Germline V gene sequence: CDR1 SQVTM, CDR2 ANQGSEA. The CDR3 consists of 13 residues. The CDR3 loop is CSGTGGETDTQYF. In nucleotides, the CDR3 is TGCAGCGGGACGGGGGGCGAGACAGATACGCAGTATTTT.

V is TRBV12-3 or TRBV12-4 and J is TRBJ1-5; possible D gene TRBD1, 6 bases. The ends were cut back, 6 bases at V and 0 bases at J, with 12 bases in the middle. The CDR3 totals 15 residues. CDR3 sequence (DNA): TGTGCCAGCAGCCGCGACAGGCTTAGCAATCAGCCCCAGCATTTT. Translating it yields CASSRDRLSNQPQHF.

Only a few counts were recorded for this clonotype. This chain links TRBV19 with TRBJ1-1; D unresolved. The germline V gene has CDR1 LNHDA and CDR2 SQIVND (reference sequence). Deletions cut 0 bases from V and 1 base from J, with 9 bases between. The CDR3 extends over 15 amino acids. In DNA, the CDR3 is TGTGCCAGTAGTATAGAAGGACTCTCGAACACTGAAGCTTTCTTT. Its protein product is CASSIEGLSNTEAFF.

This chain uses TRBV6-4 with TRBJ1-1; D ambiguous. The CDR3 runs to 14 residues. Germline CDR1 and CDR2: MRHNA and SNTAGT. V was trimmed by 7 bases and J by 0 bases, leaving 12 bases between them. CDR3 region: CASKTTALNTEAFF. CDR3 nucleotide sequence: TGTGCCAGCAAAACGACGGCATTGAACACTGAAGCTTTCTTT.

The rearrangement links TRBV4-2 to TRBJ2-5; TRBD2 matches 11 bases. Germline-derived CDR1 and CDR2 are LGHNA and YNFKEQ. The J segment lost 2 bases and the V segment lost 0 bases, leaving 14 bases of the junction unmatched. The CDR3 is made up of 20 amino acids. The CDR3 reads CASSQELGSGGAIRQETQYF. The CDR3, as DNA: TGTGCCAGCAGCCAAGAACTGGGTAGCGGGGGGGCGATACGGCAAGAGACCCAGTACTTC.

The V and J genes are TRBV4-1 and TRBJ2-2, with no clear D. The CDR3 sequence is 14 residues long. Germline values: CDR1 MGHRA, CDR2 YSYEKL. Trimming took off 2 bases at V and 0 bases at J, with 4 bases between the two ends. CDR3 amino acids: CASSQNANTGELFF. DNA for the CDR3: TGCGCCAGCAGCCAAAACGCGAACACCGGGGAGCTGTTTTTT.

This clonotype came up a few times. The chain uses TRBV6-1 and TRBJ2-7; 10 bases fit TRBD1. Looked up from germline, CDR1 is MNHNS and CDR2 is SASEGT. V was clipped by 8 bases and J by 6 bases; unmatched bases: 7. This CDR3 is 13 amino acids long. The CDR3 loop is CASYDRGHTEQYF. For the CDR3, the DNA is TGTGCCAGCTACGACAGGGGGCACACCGAGCAGTACTTC.

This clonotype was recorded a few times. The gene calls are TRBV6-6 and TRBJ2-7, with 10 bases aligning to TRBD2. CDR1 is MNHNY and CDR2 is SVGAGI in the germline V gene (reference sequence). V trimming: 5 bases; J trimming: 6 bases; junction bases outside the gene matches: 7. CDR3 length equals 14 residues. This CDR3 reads CASSVPGLASEQYF. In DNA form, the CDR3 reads TGTGCCAGCAGTGTTCCGGGACTAGCGTCCGAGCAGTACTTC.

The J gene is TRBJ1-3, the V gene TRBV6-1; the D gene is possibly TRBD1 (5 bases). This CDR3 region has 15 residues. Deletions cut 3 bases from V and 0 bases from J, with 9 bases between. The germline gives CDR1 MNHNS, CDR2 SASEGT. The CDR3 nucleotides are TGTGCCAGCAGTGATCGGGGCCTCTCTGGAAACACCATATATTTT. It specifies CASSDRGLSGNTIYF.

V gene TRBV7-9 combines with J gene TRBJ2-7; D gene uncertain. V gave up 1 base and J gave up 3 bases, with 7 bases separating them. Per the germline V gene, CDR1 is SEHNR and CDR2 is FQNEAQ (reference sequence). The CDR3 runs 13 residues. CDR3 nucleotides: TGTGCCAGCAGCTTAGAAAGGTTCTACGAGCAGTACTTC. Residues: CASSLERFYEQYF.

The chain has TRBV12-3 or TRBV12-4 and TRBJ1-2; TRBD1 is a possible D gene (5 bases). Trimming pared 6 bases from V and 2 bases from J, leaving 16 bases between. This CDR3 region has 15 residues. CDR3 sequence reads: CASRPAQGRNYGYTF. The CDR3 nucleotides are TGTGCCAGCAGGCCCGCCCAGGGACGGAACTATGGCTACACCTTC.